This passage covers 23 T cell receptor beta chains from one sample sequenced in a study. TCRdb reprocessed the RT-PCR reads via MiXCR and lists one record per CDR3 protein. In the table there are about 680,000 distinct CDR3 sequences, 14% of which are singletons. Material for sequencing was memory CD4+ T cells from blood. The receptors derive from a female donor in good health, serving as a healthy control.

Concerning this clonotype itself: A clone one base away is much larger, so this may be a read error. The chain links TRBV20-1 to TRBJ2-4; 10 nucleotides line up with TRBD1. The CDR3 contains 14 residues. J lost 5 bases, V lost 6 bases, and 7 bases had no gene match. Germline V CDR1 and CDR2: DFQATT, SNEGSKA (reference sequence). The CDR3 bases are TGCAGTGCAACCAGGACAGGGGGGGAAAACATTCAGTACTTC. This sequence encodes CSATRTGGENIQYF.

This clonotype was found a few times. CDR3 coding DNA: TGCGCCAGCAGCTTGGGGGTGACTAGTGGTTCAGATACGCAGTATTTT. It specifies CASSLGVTSGSDTQYF. The rearrangement joins TRBV5-1 to TRBJ2-3; D possibly corresponds to TRBD2 (6 bases). CDR1 is SGHRS and CDR2 is YFSETQ in the germline V gene. The CDR3 is made up of 16 amino acids. Trimming left V 0 bases short and J 4 bases short, with 15 bases between.

Many counts were recorded for this clonotype. The genes are TRBV10-3 and TRBJ2-7; D call uncertain. V gave up 6 bases and J gave up 6 bases, with 12 bases separating them. Germline assignment: CDR1 ENHRY and CDR2 SYGVKD. The CDR3 is 12 residues long. CDR3 bases: TGTGCCATCAGCCCAAGTATGGGCGAGCAGTACTTC. Translating it yields CAISPSMGEQYF.

The sample holds many counts of this clonotype. The CDR3 coding sequence is TGTGCCAGCAGCTTCTCCGGTCCCTCCAATGAGCAGTTCTTC. Protein: CASSFSGPSNEQFF. The genes are TRBV7-6 and TRBJ2-1; D unresolved. The V gene lost 3 bases and the J gene lost 6 bases, with 12 bases spanning the gap. The CDR3 spans 14 residues. Germline loops: CDR1 SGHVS, CDR2 FNYEAQ.

This clonotype was recorded at least ten times. The chain combines TRBV15 with TRBJ2-3; 11 bases fit TRBD2. The V gene's germline CDR1 is LNHNV and CDR2 YYDKDF (reference sequence). The CDR3 consists of 16 residues. Trimming cost V 3 bases and J 2 bases; bases outside gene matches: 4. The CDR3, as DNA: TGTGCCACCAGCAGTGGACTAGCGGGCTACACAGATACGCAGTATTTT. Protein sequence: CATSSGLAGYTDTQYF.

The sample holds a few counts of this clonotype. The genes are TRBV7-3 and TRBJ2-1, with 12 bases lining up with TRBD2. J gave up 6 bases and V 2 bases, and 8 bases lay outside the gene matches. The germline V gene encodes CDR1 SGHTA and CDR2 FQGTGA. The CDR3 spans 17 residues. Here the CDR3 reads CASSLEASGGVGNEQFF. As DNA, the CDR3 is TGTGCCAGCAGCTTAGAGGCTAGCGGGGGGGTGGGCAATGAGCAGTTCTTC. Full variable domain (missing parts from reference TRBV7-3 and TRBJ2-1): GAGVSQTPSNKVTEKGKYVELRCDPISGHTALYWYRQSLGQGPEFLIYFQGTGAADDSGLPNDRFFAVRPEGSVSTLKIQRTERGDSAVYLCASSLEASGGVGNEQFFGPGTRLTVL.

This rearrangement joins TRBV3-1 to TRBJ2-7, with 8 bases aligning to TRBD2. The J segment lost 6 bases and the V segment lost 4 bases, leaving 11 bases of the junction unmatched. The CDR3 runs to 15 residues. Germline V gives CDR1 LGHDT, CDR2 YNNKEL (reference sequence). CDR3 region: CASSPLAGSSVEQYF. DNA for the CDR3: TGTGCCAGCAGCCCGTTAGCGGGGTCTTCAGTCGAGCAGTACTTC.

The V call is TRBV30, the J call TRBJ2-1, with D unclear. The germline V and J ends were trimmed by 3 bases and 5 bases, with 8 bases remaining between them. The germline V gene encodes CDR1 GTSNPN and CDR2 SVGIG (reference sequence). This CDR3 region has 12 residues. CDR3 protein: CAWRKGHNEQFF. CDR3 nucleotide sequence: TGTGCCTGGAGGAAAGGGCACAATGAGCAGTTCTTC.

This clonotype was detected many times. This chain connects TRBV6-2 or TRBV6-3 to TRBJ1-2; no clear D gene. The CDR3 consists of 14 residues. Germline CDR1 is MNHEY and CDR2 is SVGEGT. V gave up 4 bases and J gave up 4 bases, with 13 bases separating them. CDR3 bases: TGTGCCAGCAGTTCCGATACGAGGGTCTATGGCTACACCTTC. It encodes CASSSDTRVYGYTF.

In this sample, this clonotype turned up a few times. The chain carries TRBV5-4 and TRBJ2-3, with 13 bases lining up with TRBD2. Trimming removed 4 bases from V and 6 bases from J; junction bases left unmatched: 8. In germline, CDR1 is SGHNT, CDR2 YYREEE (reference sequence). The CDR3 totals 16 residues. The CDR3 region is CASSLTSGGSVDTQYF. The CDR3 DNA follows: TGTGCCAGCAGCCTGACTAGCGGGGGGTCCGTCGATACGCAGTATTTT.

There are a few counts of this clonotype. This sequence joins TRBV5-1 and TRBJ1-3; D uncertain. V gave up 5 bases and J gave up 0 bases, with 12 bases separating them. There are 15 residues in the CDR3. Germline CDR1 and CDR2: SGHRS and YFSETQ. The CDR3 region is CASRNPMSSGNTIYF. The CDR3 nucleotides read TGCGCCAGCAGAAACCCTATGAGCTCTGGAAACACCATATATTTT. Variable domain in full (rest from reference TRBV5-1 and TRBJ1-3): KAGVTQTPRYLIKTRGQQVTLSCSPISGHRSVSWYQQTPGQGLQFLFEYFSETQRNKGNFPGRFSGRQFSNSRSEMNVSTLELGDSALYLCASRNPMSSGNTIYFGEGSWLTVV.

This clonotype has ten or more counts. The gene calls are TRBV7-2 and TRBJ2-1; 7 bases fit TRBD2. This CDR3 is 16 amino acids long. Germline V gene lookup returns CDR1 SGHTA and CDR2 FQGNSA. V trimming: 1 base; J trimming: 4 bases; junction bases outside the gene matches: 7. The CDR3 reads CASSLVGQGGYNEQFF. The CDR3 region has the DNA TGTGCCAGCAGCTTAGTAGGGCAGGGAGGGTACAATGAGCAGTTCTTC.

The table lists this clonotype with a few counts. This chain links TRBV20-1 with TRBJ2-2; TRBD2 agrees at 10 bases. This CDR3 comprises 15 residues. Germline V CDR1 and CDR2: DFQATT, SNEGSKA (reference sequence). Losses at the gene ends were 6 bases for V and 5 bases for J; bases not matched to a gene: 9. The CDR3 nucleotides are TGCAGTGCCACCGGGACTAGCGCAACTACCGGGGAGCTGTTTTTT. Its translation: CSATGTSATTGELFF.

This clonotype was picked up many times. J is TRBJ1-1 and V is TRBV20-1; possible D gene TRBD1, 5 bases. The V and J ends lost 3 bases and 0 bases respectively, with 8 bases between them. CDR1 and CDR2 from the germline V gene are DFQATT and SNEGSKA (reference sequence). CDR3 length: 13 amino acids. The CDR3 protein is CSARTDLNTEAFF. In nucleotides, the CDR3 is TGCAGTGCTAGGACAGATCTGAACACTGAAGCTTTCTTT.

V gene TRBV29-1 combines with J gene TRBJ2-1, with D perhaps TRBD2 (8 bases). Germline CDR1 SQVTM, CDR2 ANQGSEA. Trimming stripped 3 bases from V and 6 bases from J, with 27 bases between. CDR3 length: 18 residues. This CDR3 is CSVEKRQGVGGTSNEQFF. DNA for the CDR3: TGCAGCGTTGAGAAACGACAGGGAGTCGGGGGGACTAGCAATGAGCAGTTCTTC.

This clonotype was seen repeatedly, ten times or more. J is TRBJ1-4 and V is TRBV10-3; no reliable D call. The V gene's germline CDR1 is ENHRY and CDR2 SYGVKD. CDR3 length: 15 residues. V was cut by 3 bases and J by 5 bases, with 13 bases left in between. DNA of the CDR3: TGTGCCATCAGTGATAGTGGTGGGCCCAATGAAAAACTGTTTTTT. Residues: CAISDSGGPNEKLFF.

This clonotype turned up a few times. V is TRBV5-5 and J is TRBJ2-7, with D unclear. Germline V CDR1 and CDR2: SGHKS, YYEKEE (reference sequence). V shed 0 bases and J shed 0 bases, with 16 bases lying between them. CDR3 length: 17 amino acids. The CDR3 DNA reads TGTGCCAGCAGCTTGGGACCGGTCGCGAGGCCCTCCTACGAGCAGTACTTC. Its translation: CASSLGPVARPSYEQYF. Based on the CDR3 plus reference TRBV5-5 and TRBJ2-7, the full variable domain is DAGVTQSPTHLIKTRGQQVTLRCSPISGHKSVSWYQQVLGQGPQFIFQYYEKEERGRGNFPDRFSARQFPNYSSELNVNALLLGDSALYLCASSLGPVARPSYEQYFGPGTRLTVT.

The chain employs TRBV19 and TRBJ2-3; 9 nucleotides line up with TRBD1. This CDR3 comprises 15 residues. The germline V gene has CDR1 LNHDA and CDR2 SQIVND (reference sequence). V was pared by 5 bases and J by 2 bases, with 5 bases of the junction left unmatched. CDR3 protein: CASSAWDRDTDTQYF. CDR3 nucleotide sequence: TGTGCCAGTAGTGCCTGGGACAGGGACACAGATACGCAGTATTTT.

At least ten counts were recorded for this clonotype. The rearrangement uses TRBV5-1 and TRBJ1-1; D unclear. Germline CDR1 SGHRS, CDR2 YFSETQ. The V end was cut by 4 bases, the J end by 3 bases, with 7 bases between. This CDR3 spans 12 amino acids. The CDR3 region is CASSTGYTEAFF. The CDR3 nucleotides are TGCGCCAGCAGCACGGGGTACACTGAAGCTTTCTTT.

V gene TRBV6-5 combines with J gene TRBJ2-1, with 11 bases aligning to TRBD2. Per germline, CDR1 MNHEY and CDR2 SVGAGI. The trim removed 5 bases at V and 4 bases at J, leaving 7 bases unmatched. The CDR3 has 16 residues. The CDR3 spells CASSLQGLAVYNEQFF. The CDR3 DNA sequence: TGTGCCAGCAGTCTGCAGGGACTAGCGGTTTACAATGAGCAGTTCTTC.

This clonotype was recorded a few times. V usage is TRBV20-1 and J usage is TRBJ2-3; 8 bases are shared with TRBD2. V lost 5 bases to trimming and J lost 4 bases; unmatched junction nucleotides: 8. Per germline, CDR1 DFQATT and CDR2 SNEGSKA (reference sequence). The CDR3 is 14 residues long. CDR3 residues: CSAPGAGASDTQYF. CDR3 sequence (DNA): TGCAGTGCTCCGGGAGCGGGAGCTTCAGATACGCAGTATTTT.

The chain employs TRBV24-1 and TRBJ2-2, with 11 positions matching TRBD1. After removal of 3 bases from V and 5 bases from J, the junction contained 4 bases not matched to a gene. This CDR3 has 16 residues. The germline V gene encodes CDR1 KGHDR and CDR2 SFDVKD. DNA of the CDR3: TGTGCCACCAGTGATCCCGGGACAGGGGGGACCGGGGAGCTGTTTTTT. It codes for CATSDPGTGGTGELFF.

This clonotype showed up many times. V is TRBV5-1 and J is TRBJ1-2; TRBD1 matches at 10 bases. Germline-derived CDR1 and CDR2 are SGHRS and YFSETQ. The ends lost 4 bases at V and 6 bases at J; junction bases unmatched: 6. The CDR3 loop spans 14 amino acids. The CDR3 protein is CASSPGQGVDGYTF. CDR3 bases: TGCGCCAGCAGCCCAGGACAGGGGGTGGATGGCTACACCTTC.